Each of the 18 T cell receptor beta chains below was sequenced from the same sample in a study of blood T cell repertoires in COVID-19. Produced via immunoSEQ multiplex PCR; TCRdb's table is partial and in-frame only. The data contain nearly 60,000 clones, approximately 81% of them singletons. The source material was peripheral blood. Receptor source: a man aged 35 to 55 with active COVID-19.

V gene TRBV24-1 combines with J gene TRBJ2-7, with D perhaps TRBD2 (6 bases). CDR3 length: 15 amino acids. Trimming took 5 bases from V and 3 from J, leaving 16 bases between them. The V gene's germline CDR1 is KGHDR and CDR2 SFDVKD. The DNA for the CDR3 is TGTGCCACCAGTGGCTTCCGGGACTCATTCTACGAGCAGTACTTC. Protein sequence: CATSGFRDSFYEQYF.

There are a few counts of this clone. The genes are TRBV28 and TRBJ1-2; 7 nucleotides match TRBD1. The CDR3 is 15 residues long. J gave up 8 bases and V 3 bases, and 12 bases lay outside the gene matches. Per the germline V gene, CDR1 is MDHEN and CDR2 is SYDVKM. The CDR3 loop reads CASSFLREGARGYTF. CDR3 DNA: TGTGCCAGCAGTTTTTTGCGAGAGGGGGCAAGAGGCTACACCTTC.

The rearrangement joins TRBV28 to TRBJ2-1, with 10 bases identical to TRBD1. Germline V lookup: CDR1 MDHEN, CDR2 SYDVKM. The V and J ends lost 5 bases and 9 bases, in that order; junction bases with no gene match: 10. CDR3 length: 15 residues. Here the CDR3 DNA reads TGTGCCAGCAGTAAGACAGGGGGCGCGGGTAGTGAGCAGTTCTTC. This gives the protein CASSKTGGAGSEQFF.

This rearrangement joins TRBV30 to TRBJ1-2, with D perhaps matching TRBD1 (5 bases). Germline lookup yields CDR1 GTSNPN and CDR2 SVGIG (reference sequence). CDR3 length: 13 residues. V was pared by 2 bases and J by 8 bases, with 15 bases between. The CDR3 DNA is TGTGCCTGGAGTTTGGGTGGGGCTGGGGGCTACACCTTC. It encodes CAWSLGGAGGYTF. The full variable domain, with the rest looked up from reference TRBV30 and TRBJ1-2, is SQTIHQWPATLVQPVGSPLSLECTVEGTSNPNLYWYRQAAGRGLQLLFYSVGIGQISSEVPQNLSASRPQDRQFILSSKKLLLSDSGFYLCAWSLGGAGGYTFGSGTRLTVV.

This clone was counted a few times. Other DNA sequences within the sample encode an identical CDR3. The chain links TRBV5-5 to TRBJ1-2, with no clear D. The CDR3 has 14 residues. V lost 4 bases and J 5 bases, leaving 15 bases between the germline ends. Per germline, CDR1 SGHKS and CDR2 YYEKEE (reference sequence). The CDR3 sequence is CASSPDSGGYGYTF. CDR3 DNA sequence: TGTGCCAGCAGCCCGGACTCAGGAGGGTATGGCTACACCTTC.

The chain uses TRBV10-1 and TRBJ2-3; 10 bases are shared with TRBD2. In germline, CDR1 is WNHNN, CDR2 SYGVQD (reference sequence). J was trimmed by 14 bases and V by 8 bases; bases with no gene match: 16. The CDR3 spans 14 residues. CDR3 protein: CASGGASGGGWWYF. DNA of the CDR3: TGCGCCAGCGGTGGGGCTAGCGGGGGCGGGTGGTGGTATTTT.

V is TRBV30 and J is TRBJ2-7, with D maybe TRBD1 (5 bases). Germline values: CDR1 GTSNPN, CDR2 SVGIG (reference sequence). This CDR3 region has 12 residues. V lost 2 bases, J lost 5 bases, and 10 bases lay in between. The CDR3 region is CAWSLQGHEQYF. In nucleotides, the CDR3 is TGTGCCTGGAGTCTCCAGGGCCACGAGCAGTACTTC.

This clone showed up just once. The rearrangement links TRBV5-1 to TRBJ2-2; weak D call: TRBD1 (6 bases). The CDR3 runs 16 residues. CDR1 SGHRS and CDR2 YFSETQ come from the germline V gene. V dropped 3 bases and J dropped 0 bases, with 12 bases sitting between them. In DNA, the CDR3 is TGCGCCAGCAGCTGGGGAACAGGGTCGAACACCGGGGAGCTGTTTTTT. Protein: CASSWGTGSNTGELFF.

J is TRBJ1-1 and V is TRBV10-2; D is possibly TRBD1 (6 bases). Germline CDR1 is WSHSY and CDR2 is SAAADI. There are 14 residues in the CDR3. Trimming left V 7 bases short and J 2 bases short, with 14 bases between. The CDR3 DNA sequence: TGCGCCAGCACCTCCGCGGGGGCAAACACTGAAGCTTTCTTT. Translated: CASTSAGANTEAFF.

This chain connects TRBV6-1 to TRBJ2-7; 8 nucleotides align to TRBD2. Germline V gene sequence: CDR1 MNHNS, CDR2 SASEGT. V was clipped by 3 bases and J by 4 bases; unmatched bases: 8. The CDR3 sequence is 15 residues long. The CDR3 sequence: CASSDLGTSEYEQYF. The CDR3 DNA is TGTGCCAGCAGTGATTTGGGGACTAGTGAGTACGAGCAGTACTTC.

The chain links TRBV28 to TRBJ2-3; TRBD1 matches at 7 bases. Germline CDR1 MDHEN, CDR2 SYDVKM. J was trimmed by 7 bases and V by 2 bases; bases with no gene match: 6. This CDR3 contains 14 residues. The CDR3 DNA sequence: TGTGCCAGCAGTTTAAGGACAGGCGAGAATACGCAGTATTTT. It yields the protein CASSLRTGENTQYF.

The chain has TRBV5-4 and TRBJ2-1; 7 bases line up with TRBD2. After removal of 4 bases from V and 5 bases from J, the junction contained 6 bases not matched to a gene. This CDR3 is built from 14 residues. Germline CDR1 SGHNT, CDR2 YYREEE (reference sequence). This CDR3 reads CASSSRDYDNEQFF. Here the CDR3 DNA reads TGTGCCAGCAGCAGCCGGGACTATGACAATGAGCAGTTCTTC.

The chain joins TRBV6-5 to TRBJ2-1, with D possibly matching TRBD2 (6 bases). V dropped 0 bases and J dropped 2 bases, with 11 bases sitting between them. CDR1 is MNHEY and CDR2 is SVGAGI in the germline V gene. CDR3 length: 16 residues. Here the CDR3 reads CASSYSGRGPYNEQFF. The CDR3 region has the DNA TGTGCCAGCAGTTACTCCGGGCGGGGACCCTACAATGAGCAGTTCTTC.

The J gene is TRBJ1-5, the V gene TRBV4-1, with 8 bases lining up with TRBD1. The V gene's germline CDR1 is MGHRA and CDR2 YSYEKL. Trimming removed 4 bases from V and 6 bases from J; junction bases left unmatched: 5. The CDR3 is made up of 14 amino acids. Here the CDR3 reads CASSPGQGSQPQHF. DNA for the CDR3: TGCGCCAGCAGCCCCGGACAGGGAAGTCAGCCCCAGCATTTT.

The rearrangement links TRBV30 to TRBJ2-1, with 10 bases lining up with TRBD2. V dropped 1 base and J dropped 4; count of bases not matched to a gene: 7. The CDR3 extends over 16 amino acids. CDR1 and CDR2 (germline): GTSNPN, SVGIG (reference sequence). DNA of the CDR3: TGTGCCTGGAGTGACTCTAGCGGGAGCCCTTACAATGAGCAGTTCTTC. Its protein product is CAWSDSSGSPYNEQFF.

This chain links TRBV19 with TRBJ2-1; no firm D call. The ends were cut back, 5 bases at V and 0 bases at J, with 14 bases in the middle. The CDR3 sequence is 16 residues long. CDR1 and CDR2 from the germline V gene are LNHDA and SQIVND (reference sequence). The CDR3 here is CASSPYSRPSYNEQFF. For the CDR3, the DNA is TGTGCCAGTAGTCCTTATTCGCGGCCCTCCTACAATGAGCAGTTCTTC.

CDR3 loop: CASSWTPDRNSGNTIYF. The CDR3 region has the DNA TGCGCCAGCAGCTGGACTCCGGACAGGAACTCTGGAAACACCATATATTTT. The chain has TRBV5-1 and TRBJ1-3; 7 positions match TRBD1. Trimming at V came to 3 bases and at J to 0 bases, leaving 9 bases not matched to a gene. Looked up from germline, CDR1 is SGHRS and CDR2 is YFSETQ. This CDR3 has 17 amino acids.

The chain uses TRBV11-3 and TRBJ2-1; D is possibly TRBD2 (6 bases). CDR1 is SGHNT, CDR2 YENEEA, per germline. V dropped 2 bases and J dropped 3 bases, with 11 bases sitting between them. The length of the CDR3 is 15 residues. The CDR3 coding sequence is TGTGCCAGCAGCTTAACCCGGGGGATCTACAATGAGCAGTTCTTC. Its translation: CASSLTRGIYNEQFF.